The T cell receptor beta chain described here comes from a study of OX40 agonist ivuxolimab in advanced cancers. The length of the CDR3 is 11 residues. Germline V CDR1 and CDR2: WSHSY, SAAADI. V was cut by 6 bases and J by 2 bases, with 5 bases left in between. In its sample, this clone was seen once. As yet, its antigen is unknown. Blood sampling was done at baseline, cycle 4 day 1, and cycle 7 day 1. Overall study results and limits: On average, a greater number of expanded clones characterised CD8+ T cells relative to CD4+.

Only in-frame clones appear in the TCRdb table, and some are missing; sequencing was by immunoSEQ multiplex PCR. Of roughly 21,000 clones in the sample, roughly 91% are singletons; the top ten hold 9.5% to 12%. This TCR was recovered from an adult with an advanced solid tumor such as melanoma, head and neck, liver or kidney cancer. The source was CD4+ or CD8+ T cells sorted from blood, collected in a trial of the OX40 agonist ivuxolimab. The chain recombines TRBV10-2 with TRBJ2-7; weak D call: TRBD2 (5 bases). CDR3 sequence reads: CASRTTYEQYF. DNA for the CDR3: TGCGCCAGCAGGACTACCTACGAGCAGTACTTC.